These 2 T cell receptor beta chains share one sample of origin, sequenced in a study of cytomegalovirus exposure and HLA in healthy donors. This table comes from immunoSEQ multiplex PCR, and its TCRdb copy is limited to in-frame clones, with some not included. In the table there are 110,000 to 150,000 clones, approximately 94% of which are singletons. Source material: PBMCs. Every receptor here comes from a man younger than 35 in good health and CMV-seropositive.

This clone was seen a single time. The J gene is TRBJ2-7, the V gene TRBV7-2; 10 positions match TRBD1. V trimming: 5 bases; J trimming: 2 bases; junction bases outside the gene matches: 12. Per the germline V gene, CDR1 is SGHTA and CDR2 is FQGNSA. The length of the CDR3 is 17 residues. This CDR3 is CASSQTGQGSPTYEQYF. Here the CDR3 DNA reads TGTGCCAGCAGCCAAACGGGACAGGGGTCCCCCACCTACGAGCAGTACTTC.

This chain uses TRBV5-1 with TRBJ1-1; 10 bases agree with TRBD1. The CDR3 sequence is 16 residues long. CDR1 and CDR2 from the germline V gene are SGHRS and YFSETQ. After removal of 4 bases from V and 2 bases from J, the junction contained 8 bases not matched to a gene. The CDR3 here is CASSITGTGVNTEAFF. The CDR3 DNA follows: TGCGCCAGCAGCATAACCGGGACAGGGGTTAACACTGAAGCTTTCTTT. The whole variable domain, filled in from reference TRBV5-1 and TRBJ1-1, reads KAGVTQTPRYLIKTRGQQVTLSCSPISGHRSVSWYQQTPGQGLQFLFEYFSETQRNKGNFPGRFSGRQFSNSRSEMNVSTLELGDSALYLCASSITGTGVNTEAFFGQGTRLTVV.